This T cell receptor beta chain is from a study of Ad26.COV2.S vaccination and SARS-CoV-2 variants. Study-level results: In TCR breadth and depth analyses, total T cell responses may have been underestimated. Reported post-vaccination CD8+ and CD4+ T cell responses to spike showed substantial breadth.

About this clone itself: The target antigen is unknown.

V lost 4 bases and J 3 bases, leaving 14 bases between the germline ends. Germline CDR1 and CDR2: GTSNPN and SVGIG (reference sequence). This CDR3 is 14 amino acids long. Produced via immunoSEQ multiplex PCR; TCRdb's table is partial and in-frame only. The sample has about 100,000 clones, around 82% seen once. Sequenced here: peripheral blood, sampled after recovery from COVID-19. The chain employs TRBV30 and TRBJ2-3, with a weak D call TRBD2 (5 bases). The sequence was collected from a human donor who had recovered from COVID-19. CDR3 in amino acids: CAWNRGVQTDTQYF. In DNA form, the CDR3 reads TGTGCCTGGAACCGGGGAGTTCAAACAGATACGCAGTATTTT.